Listed below are T cell receptor beta chains from one sample, sequenced in a study of beta chain features in type 1 diabetes. Using immunoSEQ multiplex PCR, the repertoire was profiled, and TCRdb retains in-frame clones only, with some absent. In the table there are roughly 400,000 clones, 11% to 15% of which are singletons. The sample consisted of naive CD4+ T cells from blood. The receptors were sampled from a man aged 25 to 40 in good health. Both conserved end residues are part of each CDR3. The order of the fields is clone size, CDR3 length, J gene, V gene, D gene, CDR3 protein, CDR3 DNA. A D gene is named only where the DNA matches it firmly. Size is omitted from some rows. Given values are once, few, many or a class for expanded clones.

abundance: few; len: 12; j_gene: TRBJ2-2; v_gene: TRBV7-2; d_gene: NA; CDR3aa: CASSLAPWELFF; CDR3nt: TGTGCCAGCAGCTTAGCGCCGTGGGAGCTGTTTTTT
abundance: NA; len: 21; j_gene: TRBJ2-3; v_gene: TRBV7-6; d_gene: TRBD2; CDR3aa: CASSFPTGLAGGAVSTDTQYF; CDR3nt: TGTGCCAGCAGCTTCCCGACGGGACTAGCGGGGGGCGCGGTGAGCACAGATACGCAGTATTTT
abundance: few; len: 18; j_gene: TRBJ2-2; v_gene: TRBV7-3; d_gene: TRBD2; CDR3aa: CASSPKGGRAGRTGELFF; CDR3nt: TGTGCCAGCAGCCCAAAGGGCGGGAGGGCCGGTCGGACCGGGGAGCTGTTTTTT
abundance: NA; len: 13; j_gene: TRBJ2-5; v_gene: TRBV7-9; d_gene: NA; CDR3aa: CASSFGVKETQYF; CDR3nt: TGTGCCAGCAGCTTCGGGGTGAAGGAGACCCAGTACTTC
abundance: NA; len: 15; j_gene: TRBJ2-7; v_gene: TRBV11-2; d_gene: NA; CDR3aa: CASRSLKGLAYEQYF; CDR3nt: TGTGCCAGCAGGTCACTCAAGGGTTTAGCCTACGAGCAGTACTTC
abundance: few; len: 17; j_gene: TRBJ2-2; v_gene: TRBV6-1; d_gene: NA; CDR3aa: CASSETWPGLNTGELFF; CDR3nt: TGTGCCAGCAGTGAAACTTGGCCGGGACTGAACACCGGGGAGCTGTTTTTT
abundance: NA; len: 14; j_gene: TRBJ2-3; v_gene: TRBV7-3; d_gene: TRBD2; CDR3aa: CASSLGLAGDTQYF; CDR3nt: TGTGCCAGCAGCTTGGGACTAGCAGGAGATACGCAGTATTTT
abundance: few; len: 17; j_gene: TRBJ2-3; v_gene: TRBV9; d_gene: TRBD2; CDR3aa: CASSRGREGWGTDTQYF; CDR3nt: TGTGCCAGCAGCCGAGGGCGGGAGGGATGGGGCACAGATACGCAGTATTTT
abundance: NA; len: 13; j_gene: TRBJ2-1; v_gene: TRBV15; d_gene: NA; CDR3aa: CATSRVPFNEQFF; CDR3nt: TGTGCCACCAGCAGAGTTCCCTTCAATGAGCAGTTCTTC
abundance: NA; len: 14; j_gene: TRBJ2-5; v_gene: TRBV9; d_gene: TRBD2; CDR3aa: CASSSGTSGETQYF; CDR3nt: TGTGCCAGCAGCTCCGGGACTAGCGGCGAGACCCAGTACTTC
abundance: few; len: 13; j_gene: TRBJ1-5; v_gene: TRBV30; d_gene: NA; CDR3aa: CAWSVDGNQPQHF; CDR3nt: TGTGCCTGGAGTGTAGATGGAAATCAGCCCCAGCATTTT
abundance: NA; len: 16; j_gene: TRBJ1-2; v_gene: TRBV4-3; d_gene: TRBD1; CDR3aa: CASSLDGTGQAYGYTF; CDR3nt: TGCGCCAGCAGCCTCGACGGGACAGGGCAGGCCTATGGCTACACCTTC
abundance: NA; len: 17; j_gene: TRBJ2-6; v_gene: TRBV5-4; d_gene: NA; CDR3aa: CASSFRNLGSGANVLTF; CDR3nt: TGTGCCAGCAGCTTCCGAAACCTAGGCTCTGGGGCCAACGTCCTGACTTTC
abundance: NA; len: 14; j_gene: TRBJ2-4; v_gene: TRBV5-1; d_gene: TRBD2; CDR3aa: CASSPGRAGNIQYF; CDR3nt: TGCGCCAGCAGCCCGGGGAGGGCAGGTAACATTCAGTACTTC